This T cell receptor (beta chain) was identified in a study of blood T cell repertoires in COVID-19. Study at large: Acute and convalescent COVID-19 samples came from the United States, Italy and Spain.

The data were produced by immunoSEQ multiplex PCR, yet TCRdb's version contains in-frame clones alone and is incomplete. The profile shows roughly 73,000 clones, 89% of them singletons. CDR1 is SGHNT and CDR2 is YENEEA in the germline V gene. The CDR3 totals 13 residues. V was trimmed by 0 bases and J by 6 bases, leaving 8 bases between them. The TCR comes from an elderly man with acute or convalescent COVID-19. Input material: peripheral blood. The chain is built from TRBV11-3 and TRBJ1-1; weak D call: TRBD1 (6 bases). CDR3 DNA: TGTGCCAGCAGCTTAGATGCAGGGGCTGAAGCTTTCTTT. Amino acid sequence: CASSLDAGAEAFF.